Sequencing of this T cell receptor beta chain was carried out in a study of cytomegalovirus exposure and HLA in healthy donors. Vbeta (60) and Jbeta (13) primers were used in the PCR. Here immunoSEQ multiplex PCR was the method, and the copy in TCRdb shows in-frame clones only, minus some. The repertoire holds fewer than 95,000 clones, with about 74% as singletons. This CDR3 spans 15 amino acids. Trimming left V 2 bases short and J 1 base short, with 9 bases between. Germline V gives CDR1 SGHTA, CDR2 FQGNSA. This chain joins TRBV7-2 and TRBJ1-3, with unresolved D. Sequenced sample: PBMCs. The clonotype originates from a man aged 40-55 years in good health and CMV-seronegative. DNA of the CDR3: TGTGCCAGCAGCTTAAATAGGAGGTCTGGAAACACCATATATTTT. It is translated as CASSLNRRSGNTIYF.